Listed below are T cell receptor beta chains from one sample, sequenced in a study of OX40 agonist ivuxolimab in advanced cancers. TCRdb's copy holds only in-frame clones and misses some; the assay was immunoSEQ multiplex PCR. The repertoire holds some 62,000 clones, with around four fifths as singletons. Specimen: CD4+ or CD8+ T cells sorted from blood, collected in a trial of the OX40 agonist ivuxolimab. These receptors originate from an adult with an advanced solid tumor such as melanoma, head and neck, liver or kidney cancer. The conserved cysteine and the conserved F or W are not part of the CDR3 here. Rows give clone size only sometimes, using once, few, many, or a class for an expanded clone.

V: TRBV15
J: TRBJ1-3
size: NA
CDR3: ATSRGTSGSGNTIY

V: TRBV15
J: TRBJ1-2
size: NA
CDR3: ATNTQGDYGYT

V: TRBV4-1
J: TRBJ2-1
size: NA
CDR3: ASSQDRTYYNEQF

V: TRBV7-8
J: TRBJ2-1
size: NA
CDR3: ASSLVAFPYNEQF

V: TRBV5-6
J: TRBJ2-3
size: NA
CDR3: ASSFGSSTDTQY

V: TRBV9
J: TRBJ2-2
size: NA
CDR3: ASSVGPPHSGRETGELF

V: TRBV19
J: TRBJ2-2
size: NA
CDR3: ASITGPTGELF

V: TRBV20-1
J: TRBJ2-5
size: NA
CDR3: SASNSRAQY

V: TRBV2
J: TRBJ2-5
size: NA
CDR3: ASSEEGRETQY

V: TRBV4-3
J: TRBJ2-3
size: few
CDR3: ASSQEWARGTDTQY

V: TRBV10-3
J: TRBJ2-7
size: NA
CDR3: AISESLRGSHEQY

V: TRBV19
J: TRBJ2-3
size: NA
CDR3: ASSSRTSGSTDTQY

V: TRBV4-3
J: TRBJ2-5
size: NA
CDR3: ASSQGRDSPQTQY

V: TRBV4-1
J: TRBJ1-4
size: NA
CDR3: ASSQGIKLF

V: TRBV7-9
J: TRBJ2-3
size: NA
CDR3: ASSLDSGGPHTDTQY

V: TRBV18
J: TRBJ1-2
size: NA
CDR3: ASSPLGGITNYGYT

V: TRBV10-3
J: TRBJ2-1
size: NA
CDR3: AISEVLAGVYEQF

V: TRBV27
J: TRBJ2-7
size: NA
CDR3: ASRPGNGYEQY

V: TRBV5-1
J: TRBJ2-3
size: once
CDR3: ASSLGASGQVTDTQY

V: TRBV6-1
J: TRBJ1-2
size: NA
CDR3: ASSEVGRVRGYT

V: TRBV11-2
J: TRBJ1-2
size: few
CDR3: ASSLGGVINYGYT

V: TRBV7-8
J: TRBJ2-5
size: NA
CDR3: ASSERETQY

V: TRBV28
J: TRBJ1-5
size: NA
CDR3: ASTILGDQH

V: TRBV4-2
J: TRBJ2-1
size: NA
CDR3: ASSLGHVDEQF

V: TRBV6-6
J: TRBJ2-7
size: once
CDR3: ASSATGNSYEQY

V: TRBV29-1
J: NA
size: once
CDR3: SVEESGLNIYEQY

V: TRBV6-4
J: TRBJ2-1
size: NA
CDR3: ASSVGVDNEQF

V: TRBV7-2
J: TRBJ2-3
size: once
CDR3: ASSSYESTDTQY

V: TRBV28
J: TRBJ2-7
size: NA
CDR3: ASRAELWVQQY

V: TRBV5-1
J: TRBJ1-4
size: NA
CDR3: ASSLVPGQGVDEKLF

V: TRBV6-6
J: TRBJ2-7
size: NA
CDR3: ASIAGDLEQY

V: TRBV28
J: TRBJ1-6
size: once
CDR3: ASSRDRASPLH

V: TRBV4-2
J: TRBJ1-4
size: NA
CDR3: ASSQGTGLGEKLF

V: TRBV11-1
J: TRBJ2-7
size: once
CDR3: ASSLSTTYEQY

V: TRBV9
J: TRBJ1-2
size: NA
CDR3: ASSVASMGGYT

V: TRBV5-5
J: TRBJ2-5
size: NA
CDR3: ASSLGVVGLRQETQY

V: TRBV28
J: TRBJ2-7
size: NA
CDR3: ASSLAASFYEQY

V: TRBV4-1
J: TRBJ1-5
size: once
CDR3: ASSQNPGTLNQPQH

V: TRBV11-2
J: TRBJ2-1
size: NA
CDR3: ASSSLRGRGNEQF

V: TRBV27
J: TRBJ2-7
size: NA
CDR3: ASSPGRYEQY

V: TRBV27
J: TRBJ2-1
size: NA
CDR3: ASSLRQGSYSSYNEQF

V: TRBV7-3
J: TRBJ2-1
size: NA
CDR3: ASSLDSYEQF

V: TRBV19
J: TRBJ2-7
size: medium-sized
CDR3: ASSISGNSYEQY

V: TRBV4-3
J: TRBJ2-7
size: NA
CDR3: ASSQVTGNEQY

V: TRBV7-9
J: TRBJ2-1
size: NA
CDR3: ASSPTSGSSYNEQF

V: TRBV10-1
J: TRBJ2-1
size: NA
CDR3: ASSSARGAYNEQF

V: TRBV27
J: TRBJ2-5
size: NA
CDR3: ASNPRGRGTSGQGETQY